The T cell receptor beta chain described here comes from a study of cytomegalovirus exposure and HLA in healthy donors. The study, taken as a whole, reports: One cluster of highly shared sequence variants probably arose as a sequencing artifact. The study designated 164 TCR beta chains cytomegalovirus-associated. The number of N-insertions in an Asian-associated ancestry cluster was reportedly below the roughly 620-donor mean in a later analysis.

13 Jbeta primers and 60 Vbeta primers were used for the PCR. Repertoires were generated with immunoSEQ multiplex PCR, while TCRdb's copy carries only in-frame clones and drops some. Here the sample spans 150,000 to 200,000 clones, approximately 81% being singletons. Remarks on this clone: Its antigen is not identified.

The source is a boy between 5 and 17 years old in good health and CMV-seronegative. The source material was PBMCs.

In DNA form, the CDR3 reads TGTGCCAGTAGCCTAGCCAAAAACATTCAGTACTTC. Translating gives CASSLAKNIQYF. This chain joins TRBV19 and TRBJ2-4; D unresolved. This CDR3 contains 12 residues. V dropped 6 bases and J dropped 0 bases, with 3 bases sitting between them. Looked up from germline, CDR1 is LNHDA and CDR2 is SQIVND (reference sequence). The full variable domain, completed using reference TRBV19 and TRBJ2-4, is DGGITQSPKYLFRKEGQNVTLSCEQNLNHDAMYWYRQDPGQGLRLIYYSQIVNDFQKGDIAEGYSVSREKKESFPLTVTSAQKNPTAFYLCASSLAKNIQYFGAGTRLSVL.